These T cell receptor beta chains were read from a single sample in a study of beta chain features in type 1 diabetes. Sequencing used immunoSEQ multiplex PCR; TCRdb keeps in-frame clones, though not all of them. The sample includes hundreds of thousands of clones, about 16% of them seen just once. Sequencing used naive CD4+ T cells from blood. The receptors originated from a man younger than 30 in good health. Both conserved end residues are part of each CDR3. D genes are given only for firm matches. Clone size is not always given. Where it is, it says once, few, many or a class for expanded clones.

NA,TRBJ1-6,TRBV13,NA,TGTGCCAGCAGCTTAGGACAGGGCTTTTCACCCCTCCACTTT,CASSLGQGFSPLHF
TRBD1,TRBJ2-5,TRBV19,NA,TGTGCCAGTAGCCCACTAACAGGGGGTAGAGGAGAGACCCAGTACTTC,CASSPLTGGRGETQYF
NA,TRBJ1-1,TRBV30,few,TGTGCCTGGGCCCGGGGACGGATGAACACTGAAGCTTTCTTT,CAWARGRMNTEAFF
NA,TRBJ2-5,TRBV4-2,few,TGTGCCAGCAGCCGCTTCGATCGGGAGACCCAGTACTTC,CASSRFDRETQYF
NA,TRBJ1-6,TRBV10-3,few,TGTGCCATCAGAGGGAGTTCACCCCTCCACTTT,CAIRGSSPLHF
TRBD2,TRBJ2-5,TRBV2,few,TGTGCCAGCAGGCTAGCGGTCCTTGGGGAGACCCAGTACTTC,CASRLAVLGETQYF
NA,TRBJ1-5,TRBV5-4,NA,TGTGCCAGCAGCCGGGACCCGGGTAGGGGTCAGCCCCAGCATTTT,CASSRDPGRGQPQHF
TRBD1,TRBJ2-1,TRBV30,few,TGTGCCTGGGGACAGGAACGGAATGAGCAGTTCTTC,CAWGQERNEQFF
TRBD1,TRBJ1-6,TRBV15,NA,TGTGCCACCAGCAGAGAAGGGGGCCAGGGTAATTCACCCCTCCACTTT,CATSREGGQGNSPLHF
TRBD2,TRBJ2-4,TRBV13,few,TGTGCCAGCAGCCTATCGGGGGGGGCACGGAACATTCAGTACTTC,CASSLSGGARNIQYF
NA,TRBJ2-5,TRBV7-2,few,TGTGCCAGCAGCTTAAGACGAAGTGTTAGGGGTGCCCAAGAGACCCAGTACTTC,CASSLRRSVRGAQETQYF